These 27 T cell receptor beta chains came from one sample sequenced in a study of radiation and T cells in renal cell carcinoma. Regarding time point: blood 4 weeks post-SBRT, at nephrectomy. The treatment is: 15 Gy SBRT to primary tumor, nephrectomy 4 weeks later. TCRdb keeps only in-frame clones here, not all; method: immunoSEQ multiplex PCR. Of 150,000 or so clones detected, around 90% appear once; the ten largest clones hold about 11%. Specimen: blood, collected from a patient whose treatment included radiotherapy and nephrectomy. The source is a woman between 50 and 59 years old with renal cell carcinoma.

The CDR3 coding sequence is TGTGCCACCAGCAGAGAGGGACTAGCGGGGGGGCAGCAGTTCTTC. Its translation is CATSREGLAGGQQFF. This chain joins TRBV15 and TRBJ2-1, with TRBD2 matching over 16 bases. V lost 0 bases to trimming and J lost 11 bases; unmatched junction nucleotides: 1. Germline-derived CDR1 and CDR2 are LNHNV and YYDKDF (reference sequence). The CDR3 covers 15 residues.

The chain links TRBV10-3 to TRBJ1-4; D is undetermined. Germline V gives CDR1 ENHRY, CDR2 SYGVKD. Trimming cost V 3 bases and J 7 bases, with 15 bases left between them. The CDR3 runs 15 residues. CDR3 coding DNA: TGTGCCATCAGTGACTCTGGACGGGAGTTTGAAAAACTGTTTTTT. It is translated as CAISDSGREFEKLFF.

The rearrangement uses TRBV9 and TRBJ1-6; D is undetermined. Trimming stripped 0 bases from V and 12 bases from J, with 10 bases between. CDR3 length: 13 residues. The germline CDR1 and CDR2 sequences are SGDLS and YYNGEE. In DNA form, the CDR3 reads TGTGCCAGCAGCGTAGCCTCTCTGGGACCCCTCCACTTT. It encodes CASSVASLGPLHF.

With regard to this clone: Sequence at one end of the junction differs from germline and may be a read error. CDR3 sequence: CVWSKGLAYEQYF. Here the CDR3 DNA reads TGTGTCTGGAGTAAGGGGCTCGCCTACGAGCAGTACTTC. The chain recombines TRBV30 with TRBJ2-7; D possibly corresponds to TRBD1 (5 bases). There are 13 residues in the CDR3. Germline-derived CDR1 and CDR2 are GTSNPN and SVGIG (reference sequence). The whole variable domain, filled in from reference TRBV30 and TRBJ2-7, reads SQTIHQWPATLVQPVGSPLSLECTVEGTSNPNLYWYRQAAGRGLQLLFYSVGIGQISSEVPQNLSASRPQDRQFILSSKKLLLSDSGFYLCVWSKGLAYEQYFGPGTRLTVT.

The V gene is TRBV28, the J gene TRBJ1-4, with 7 bases that match TRBD1. Per germline, CDR1 MDHEN and CDR2 SYDVKM. V was clipped by 6 bases and J by 7 bases; unmatched bases: 2. The CDR3 consists of 12 residues. Here the CDR3 reads CASRQGSEKLFF. Written as DNA, the CDR3 is TGTGCCAGCAGACAGGGGTCTGAAAAACTGTTTTTT.

V usage is TRBV25-1 and J usage is TRBJ1-2; no clear D gene. CDR1 is MGHDK, CDR2 SYGVNS, per germline. CDR3 length equals 13 residues. Trimming removed 1 base from V and 3 bases from J, with 6 bases in between. Here the CDR3 DNA reads TGTGCCAGCAGTGAATCAGTAGACTATGGCTACACCTTC. Translating gives CASSESVDYGYTF.

The genes are TRBV5-1 and TRBJ2-3, with 7 nucleotides matching TRBD1. From germline, CDR1 is SGHRS and CDR2 YFSETQ. Unmatched junction bases numbered 2, after V lost 4 bases and J lost 3 bases. This CDR3 has 13 amino acids. CDR3 residues: CASSRDRTDTQYF. The CDR3 DNA reads TGCGCCAGCAGCCGGGACAGAACAGATACGCAGTATTTT.

The chain links TRBV7-9 to TRBJ1-4, with 8 bases matching TRBD1. CDR1 and CDR2 from the germline V gene are SEHNR and FQNEAQ (reference sequence). V lost 6 bases, J lost 1 base, and 7 bases stayed unmatched. CDR3 length: 16 residues. CDR3 nucleotide sequence: TGTGCCAGCAGGGACAGGGAGTCGGAAACTAATGAAAAACTGTTTTTT. This encodes CASRDRESETNEKLFF.

The table lists this clone with a count of one. The chain employs TRBV7-2 and TRBJ2-7; D possibly matches TRBD1 or TRBD2 (5 bases each). V was cut by 6 bases and J by 6 bases, with 15 bases left in between. The length of the CDR3 is 13 residues. Germline V gene lookup returns CDR1 SGHTA and CDR2 FQGNSA. In DNA, the CDR3 is TGTGCCAGCAGATTTGGGGTAGGGACCGAGCAGTACTTC. Translation gives CASRFGVGTEQYF. The full variable domain, its missing parts supplied by reference TRBV7-2 and TRBJ2-7, is GAGVSQSPSNKVTEKGKDVELRCDPISGHTALYWYRQSLGQGLEFLIYFQGNSAPDKSGLPSDRFSAERTGGSVSTLTIQRTQQEDSAVYLCASRFGVGTEQYFGPGTRLTVT.

The genes are TRBV7-9 and TRBJ2-3, with D perhaps matching TRBD1 or TRBD2 (5 bases each). The CDR3 has 16 amino acids. Germline V lookup: CDR1 SEHNR, CDR2 FQNEAQ (reference sequence). V was pared by 4 bases and J by 5 bases, with 19 bases between. Written as DNA, the CDR3 is TGTGCCAGCAGCTCACCCTTGGGGCTAGCAAAAGATACGCAGTATTTT. Translating gives CASSSPLGLAKDTQYF.

This sequence joins TRBV2 and TRBJ2-7; D uncertain. V was trimmed by 6 bases and J by 1 base, leaving 7 bases between them. Germline values: CDR1 SNHLY, CDR2 FYNNEI. There are 12 residues in the CDR3. The CDR3 is CASSPASYEQYF. DNA of the CDR3: TGTGCCAGCAGCCCGGCGTCCTACGAGCAGTACTTC.

The gene calls are TRBV5-1 and TRBJ2-6, with 7 nucleotides matching TRBD1. V was clipped by 4 bases and J by 0 bases; unmatched bases: 7. Per the germline V gene, CDR1 is SGHRS and CDR2 is YFSETQ. This CDR3 region has 17 residues. CDR3 residues: CASSPETGSSGANVLTF. The CDR3 coding sequence is TGCGCCAGCAGCCCCGAGACAGGGTCCTCTGGGGCCAACGTCCTGACTTTC.

This clone showed up just once. The chain uses TRBV6-1 and TRBJ1-1, with 7 bases that match TRBD1. Germline trimming cut 7 bases from V and 4 bases from J; bases unmatched to any gene: 9. The CDR3 extends over 14 amino acids. Germline V gene data show CDR1 as MNHNS and CDR2 as SASEGT. In DNA, the CDR3 is TGTGCCAGCACTTCAGGGGGAATTAGCACTGAAGCTTTCTTT. Translation: CASTSGGISTEAFF.

V usage is TRBV7-6 and J usage is TRBJ2-1, with D uncertain. CDR1 is SGHVS, CDR2 FNYEAQ, per germline. The ends were cut back, 1 base at V and 0 bases at J, with 13 bases in the middle. This CDR3 comprises 17 residues. CDR3 sequence (DNA): TGTGCCAGCAGCTTAGTAGTGGCGGATAGCTCCTACAATGAGCAGTTCTTC. Translated, it gives CASSLVVADSSYNEQFF.

The chain couples TRBV5-1 to TRBJ1-1; the match to TRBD1 covers 7 bases. This CDR3 is built from 14 residues. Germline loops: CDR1 SGHRS, CDR2 YFSETQ. The trim removed 3 bases at V and 4 bases at J, leaving 6 bases unmatched. The DNA for the CDR3 is TGCGCCAGCAGCTCGAGACAGGGTTTCACTGAAGCTTTCTTT. Translating it yields CASSSRQGFTEAFF.

The chain uses TRBV4-3 and TRBJ2-4; 7 positions match TRBD2. This CDR3 is 16 amino acids long. Germline V gene lookup returns CDR1 LGHNA and CDR2 YSLEER. Trimming took 0 bases from V and 7 from J; bases not matched to a gene: 9. The CDR3: CASSQELGEGGNIQYF. The CDR3, as DNA: TGCGCCAGCAGCCAAGAACTCGGGGAGGGTGGTAACATTCAGTACTTC.

The V call is TRBV4-3, the J call TRBJ1-3; D gene ambiguous. The CDR3 extends over 14 amino acids. The germline V gene has CDR1 LGHNA and CDR2 YSLEER. V lost 0 bases and J 7 bases, leaving 10 bases between the germline ends. The CDR3 DNA sequence: TGCGCCAGCAGCCAAGACGCGAAGGCTAACACCATATATTTT. Its protein is CASSQDAKANTIYF.

CDR3 nucleotides: TGTGCCAGCAGCGGACCGCTACTCTACGAGCAGTACTTC. Translated: CASSGPLLYEQYF. The chain combines TRBV6-5 with TRBJ2-7; no firm D call. Per germline, CDR1 MNHEY and CDR2 SVGAGI. Trimming pared 6 bases from V and 3 bases from J, leaving 12 bases between. The CDR3 covers 13 residues.

The chain links TRBV15 to TRBJ2-7, with D tentatively TRBD1 (6 bases). V was trimmed by 0 bases and J by 6 bases, leaving 12 bases between them. There are 14 residues in the CDR3. CDR1 is LNHNV and CDR2 is YYDKDF in the germline V gene (reference sequence). The CDR3 protein is CATSRDRGSVEQYF. As DNA, the CDR3 is TGTGCCACCAGCAGAGACAGGGGCTCTGTCGAGCAGTACTTC.

This clone is a singleton in its sample. The chain has TRBV5-1 and TRBJ1-2, with 7 bases lining up with TRBD1. Unmatched junction bases numbered 9, after V lost 3 bases and J lost 4 bases. Germline-derived CDR1 and CDR2 are SGHRS and YFSETQ. This CDR3 is built from 15 residues. Here the CDR3 reads CASSSRQGYGYGYTF. The CDR3 region has the DNA TGCGCCAGCAGCTCTAGACAGGGCTACGGCTATGGCTACACCTTC. The whole variable domain, remainder taken from reference TRBV5-1 and TRBJ1-2, is KAGVTQTPRYLIKTRGQQVTLSCSPISGHRSVSWYQQTPGQGLQFLFEYFSETQRNKGNFPGRFSGRQFSNSRSEMNVSTLELGDSALYLCASSSRQGYGYGYTFGSGTRLTVV.

The chain employs TRBV7-3 and TRBJ2-1; 11 nucleotides match TRBD1. J lost 2 bases, V lost 5 bases, and 8 bases had no gene match. The CDR3 has 17 amino acids. CDR1 and CDR2 from the germline V gene are SGHTA and FQGTGA. The CDR3 DNA reads as TGTGCCAGCAGCCCAACGGGACAGGGGGTCCCCTACAATGAGCAGTTCTTC. Translated, it gives CASSPTGQGVPYNEQFF. Full variable domain (outside the CDR3, taken from reference TRBV7-3 and TRBJ2-1): GAGVSQTPSNKVTEKGKYVELRCDPISGHTALYWYRQSLGQGPEFLIYFQGTGAADDSGLPNDRFFAVRPEGSVSTLKIQRTERGDSAVYLCASSPTGQGVPYNEQFFGPGTRLTVL.

The J gene is TRBJ1-5, the V gene TRBV7-2, with a possible D match to TRBD1 (6 bases). This CDR3 region has 13 residues. Germline V CDR1 and CDR2: SGHTA, FQGNSA. V lost 0 bases and J lost 7, with 7 bases in between. The CDR3 is CASSLAGGQPQHF. The CDR3, as DNA: TGTGCCAGCAGCTTAGCTGGGGGCCAGCCCCAGCATTTT.

The J gene is TRBJ2-3, the V gene TRBV10-3; 10 bases are a match to TRBD2. With V trimmed by 4 bases and J by 5 bases, 6 bases remained unmatched. The CDR3 sequence is 15 residues long. The V gene's germline CDR1 is ENHRY and CDR2 SYGVKD. CDR3 amino acids: CAISVERGGEDTQYF. The CDR3 DNA follows: TGTGCCATCAGTGTAGAGCGGGGGGGTGAAGATACGCAGTATTTT.

This chain links TRBV7-9 with TRBJ1-3; D is unclear. The CDR3 is 15 residues long. V lost 1 base and J lost 0, with 7 bases in between. The germline CDR1 and CDR2 sequences are SEHNR and FQNEAQ (reference sequence). The CDR3 protein is CASSLVAGSGNTIYF. The CDR3 nucleotides are TGTGCCAGCAGCTTAGTGGCAGGCTCTGGAAACACCATATATTTT.

The chain employs TRBV5-1 and TRBJ2-7; D gene ambiguous. The CDR3 is 14 amino acids. Deletions cut 0 bases from V and 2 bases from J, with 9 bases between. Germline CDR1 is SGHRS and CDR2 is YFSETQ. CDR3 bases: TGCGCCAGCAGCTTGGGGGTATCCGCCTACGAGCAGTACTTC. Amino acids: CASSLGVSAYEQYF.

The rearrangement joins TRBV29-1 to TRBJ1-2; D gene unclear. The CDR3 extends over 12 amino acids. Trimming took off 4 bases at V and 10 bases at J, with 16 bases between the two ends. CDR1 and CDR2 from the germline V gene are SQVTM and ANQGSEA. CDR3 residues: CSVVLPPSLYTF. CDR3 bases: TGCAGCGTTGTCCTACCGCCATCCCTCTACACCTTC.

The CDR3 region has the DNA TGTGCCAGCAGCCAAGGTTGGGGGCAAAATCAGCCCCAGCATTTT. As protein: CASSQGWGQNQPQHF. The V call is TRBV5-4, the J call TRBJ1-5; TRBD1 is a possible D gene (6 bases). The germline gives CDR1 SGHNT, CDR2 YYREEE (reference sequence). The ends were cut back, 4 bases at V and 4 bases at J, with 15 bases in the middle. The CDR3 totals 15 residues. Variable domain in full (rest from reference TRBV5-4 and TRBJ1-5): ETGVTQSPTHLIKTRGQQVTLRCSSQSGHNTVSWYQQALGQGPQFIFQYYREEENGRGNFPPRFSGLQFPNYSSELNVNALELDDSALYLCASSQGWGQNQPQHFGDGTRLSIL.